This TCR beta chain is drawn from a study of T cells in localized non-small cell lung cancer. Some clones are missing from TCRdb's copy, which holds only in-frame ones; the method was immunoSEQ multiplex PCR. The sample shows 1,500 to 2,000 clones, around a fifth of them seen only once. For this clone: The antigen remains undetermined.

Study-wide findings and caveats: A median of about 50 clones ranked among the top 100 in tumor appeared in adjacent lung.

This CDR3 contains 13 residues. Per germline, CDR1 MNHGY and CDR2 SAAAGT. The V gene lost 5 bases and the J gene lost 4 bases, with 8 bases spanning the gap. The specimen was normal lung tissue next to the tumor, collected before any cancer treatment. The sequence was collected from a man between 40 and 70 years old with stage II lung adenocarcinoma. The chain carries TRBV6-8 and TRBJ2-2, with no clear D. CDR3 residues: CASSSPGTGELFF. The CDR3 bases are TGTGCCAGCAGTAGTCCCGGCACCGGGGAGCTGTTTTTT.